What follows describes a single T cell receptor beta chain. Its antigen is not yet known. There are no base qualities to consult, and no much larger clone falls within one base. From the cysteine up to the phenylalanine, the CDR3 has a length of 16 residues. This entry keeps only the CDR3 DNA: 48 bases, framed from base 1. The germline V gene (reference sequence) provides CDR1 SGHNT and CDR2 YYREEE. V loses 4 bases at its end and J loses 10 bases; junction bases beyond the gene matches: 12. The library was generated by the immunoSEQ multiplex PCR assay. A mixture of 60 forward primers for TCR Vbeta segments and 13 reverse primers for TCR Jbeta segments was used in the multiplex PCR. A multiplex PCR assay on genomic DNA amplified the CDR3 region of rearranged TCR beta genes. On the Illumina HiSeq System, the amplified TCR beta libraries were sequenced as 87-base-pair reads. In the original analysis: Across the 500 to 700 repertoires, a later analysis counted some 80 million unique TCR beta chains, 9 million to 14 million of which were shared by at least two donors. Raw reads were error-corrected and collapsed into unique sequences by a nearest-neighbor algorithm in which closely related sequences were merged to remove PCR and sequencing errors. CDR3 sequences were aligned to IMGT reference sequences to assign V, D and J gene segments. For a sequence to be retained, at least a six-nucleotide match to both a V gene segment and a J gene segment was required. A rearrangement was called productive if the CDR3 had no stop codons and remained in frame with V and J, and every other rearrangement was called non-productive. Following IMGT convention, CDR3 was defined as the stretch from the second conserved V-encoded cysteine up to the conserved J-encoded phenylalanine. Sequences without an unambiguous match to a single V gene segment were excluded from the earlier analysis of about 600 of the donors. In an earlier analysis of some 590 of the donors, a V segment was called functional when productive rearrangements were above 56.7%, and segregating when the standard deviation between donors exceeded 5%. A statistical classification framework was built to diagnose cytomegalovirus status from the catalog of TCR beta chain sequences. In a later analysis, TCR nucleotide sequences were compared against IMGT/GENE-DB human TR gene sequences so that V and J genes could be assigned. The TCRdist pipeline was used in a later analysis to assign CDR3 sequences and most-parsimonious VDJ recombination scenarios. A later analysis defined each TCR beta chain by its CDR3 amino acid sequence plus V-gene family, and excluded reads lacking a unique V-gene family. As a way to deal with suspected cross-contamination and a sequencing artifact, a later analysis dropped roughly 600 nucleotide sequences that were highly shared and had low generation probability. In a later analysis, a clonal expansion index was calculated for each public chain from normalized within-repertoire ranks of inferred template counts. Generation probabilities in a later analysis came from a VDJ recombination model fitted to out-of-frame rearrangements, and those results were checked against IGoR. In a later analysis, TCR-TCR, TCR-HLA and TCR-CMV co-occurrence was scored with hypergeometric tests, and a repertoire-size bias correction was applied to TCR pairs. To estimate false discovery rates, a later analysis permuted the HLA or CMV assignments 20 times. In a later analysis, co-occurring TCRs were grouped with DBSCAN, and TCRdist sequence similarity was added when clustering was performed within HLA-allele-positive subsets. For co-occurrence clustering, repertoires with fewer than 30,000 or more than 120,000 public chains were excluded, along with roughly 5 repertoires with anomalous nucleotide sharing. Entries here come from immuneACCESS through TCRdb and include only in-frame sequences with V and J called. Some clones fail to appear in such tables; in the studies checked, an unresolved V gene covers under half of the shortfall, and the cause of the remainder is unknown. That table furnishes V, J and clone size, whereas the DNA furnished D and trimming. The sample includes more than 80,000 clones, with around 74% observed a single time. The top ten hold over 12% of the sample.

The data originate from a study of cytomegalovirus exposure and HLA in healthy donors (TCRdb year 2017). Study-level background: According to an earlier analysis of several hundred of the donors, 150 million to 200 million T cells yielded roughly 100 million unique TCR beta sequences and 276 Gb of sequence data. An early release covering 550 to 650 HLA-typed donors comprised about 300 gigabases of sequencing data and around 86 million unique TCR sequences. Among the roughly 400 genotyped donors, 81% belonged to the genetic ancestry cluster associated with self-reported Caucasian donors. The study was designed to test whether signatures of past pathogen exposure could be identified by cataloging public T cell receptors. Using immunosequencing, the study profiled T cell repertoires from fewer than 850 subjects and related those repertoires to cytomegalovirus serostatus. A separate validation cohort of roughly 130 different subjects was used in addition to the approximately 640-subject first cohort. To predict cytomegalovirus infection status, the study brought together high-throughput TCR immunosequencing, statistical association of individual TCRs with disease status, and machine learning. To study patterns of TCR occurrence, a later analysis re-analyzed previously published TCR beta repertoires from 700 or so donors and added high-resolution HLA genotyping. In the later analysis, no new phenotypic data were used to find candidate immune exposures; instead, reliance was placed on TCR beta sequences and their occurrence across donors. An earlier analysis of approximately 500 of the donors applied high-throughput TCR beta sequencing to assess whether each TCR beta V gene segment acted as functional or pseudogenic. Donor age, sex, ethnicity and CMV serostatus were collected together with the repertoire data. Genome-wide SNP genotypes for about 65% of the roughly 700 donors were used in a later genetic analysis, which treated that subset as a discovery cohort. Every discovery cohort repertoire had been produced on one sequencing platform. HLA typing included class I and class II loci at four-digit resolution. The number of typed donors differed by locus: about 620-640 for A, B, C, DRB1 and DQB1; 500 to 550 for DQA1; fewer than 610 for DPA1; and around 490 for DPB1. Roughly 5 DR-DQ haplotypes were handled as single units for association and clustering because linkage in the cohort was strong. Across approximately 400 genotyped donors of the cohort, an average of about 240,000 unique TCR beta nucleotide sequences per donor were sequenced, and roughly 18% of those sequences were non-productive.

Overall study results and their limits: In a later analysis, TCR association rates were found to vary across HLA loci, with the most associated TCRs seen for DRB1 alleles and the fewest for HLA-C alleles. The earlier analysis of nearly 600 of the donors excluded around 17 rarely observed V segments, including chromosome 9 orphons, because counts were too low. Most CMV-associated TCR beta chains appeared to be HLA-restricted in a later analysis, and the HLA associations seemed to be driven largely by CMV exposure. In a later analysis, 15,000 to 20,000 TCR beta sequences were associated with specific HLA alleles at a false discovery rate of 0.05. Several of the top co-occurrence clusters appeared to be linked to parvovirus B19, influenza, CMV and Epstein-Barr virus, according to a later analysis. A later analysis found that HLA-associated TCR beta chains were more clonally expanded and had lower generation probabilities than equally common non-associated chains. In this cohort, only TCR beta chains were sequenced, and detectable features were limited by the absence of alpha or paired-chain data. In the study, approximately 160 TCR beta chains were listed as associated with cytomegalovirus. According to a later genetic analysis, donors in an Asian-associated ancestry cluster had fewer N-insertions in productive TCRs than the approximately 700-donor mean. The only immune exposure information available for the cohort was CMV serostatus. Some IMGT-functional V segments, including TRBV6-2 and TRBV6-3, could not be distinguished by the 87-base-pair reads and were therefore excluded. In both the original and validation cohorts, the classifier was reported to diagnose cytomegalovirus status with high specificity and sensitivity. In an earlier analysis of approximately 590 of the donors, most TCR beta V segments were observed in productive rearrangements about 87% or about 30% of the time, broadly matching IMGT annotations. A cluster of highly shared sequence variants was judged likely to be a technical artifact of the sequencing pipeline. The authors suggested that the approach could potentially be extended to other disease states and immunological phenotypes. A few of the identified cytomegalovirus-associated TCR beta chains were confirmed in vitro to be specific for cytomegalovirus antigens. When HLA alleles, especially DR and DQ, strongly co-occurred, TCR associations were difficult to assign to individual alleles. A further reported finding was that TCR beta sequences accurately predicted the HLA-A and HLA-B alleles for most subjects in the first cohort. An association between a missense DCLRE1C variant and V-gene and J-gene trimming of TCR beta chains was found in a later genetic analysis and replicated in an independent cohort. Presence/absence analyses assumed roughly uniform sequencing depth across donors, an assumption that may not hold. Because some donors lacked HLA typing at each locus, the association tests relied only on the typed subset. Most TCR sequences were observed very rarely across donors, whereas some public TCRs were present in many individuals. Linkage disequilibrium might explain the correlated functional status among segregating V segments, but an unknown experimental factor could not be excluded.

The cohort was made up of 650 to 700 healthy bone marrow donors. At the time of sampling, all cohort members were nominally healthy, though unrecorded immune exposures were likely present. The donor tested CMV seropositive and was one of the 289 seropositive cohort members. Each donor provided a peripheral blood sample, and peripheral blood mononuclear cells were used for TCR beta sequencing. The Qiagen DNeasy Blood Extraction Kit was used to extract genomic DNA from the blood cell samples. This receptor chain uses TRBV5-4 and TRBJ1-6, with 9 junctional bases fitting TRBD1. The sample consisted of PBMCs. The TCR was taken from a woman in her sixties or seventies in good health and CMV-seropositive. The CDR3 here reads CASSVPGTGFESPLHF. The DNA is TGTGCCAGCAGCGTACCCGGGACAGGGTTTGAATCACCCCTCCACTTT.